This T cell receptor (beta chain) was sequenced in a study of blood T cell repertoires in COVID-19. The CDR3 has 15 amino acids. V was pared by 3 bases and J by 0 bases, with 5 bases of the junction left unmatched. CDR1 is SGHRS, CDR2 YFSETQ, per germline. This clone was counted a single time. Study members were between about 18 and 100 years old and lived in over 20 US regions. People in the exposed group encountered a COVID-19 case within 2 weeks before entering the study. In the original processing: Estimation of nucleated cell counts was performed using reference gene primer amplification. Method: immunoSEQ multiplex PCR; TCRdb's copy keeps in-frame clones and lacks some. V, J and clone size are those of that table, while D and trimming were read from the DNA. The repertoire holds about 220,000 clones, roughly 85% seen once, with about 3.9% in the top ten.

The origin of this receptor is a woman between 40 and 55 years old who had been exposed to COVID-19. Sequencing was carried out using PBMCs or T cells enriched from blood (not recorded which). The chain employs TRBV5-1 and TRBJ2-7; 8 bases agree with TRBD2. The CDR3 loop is CASSYLAGSSYEQYF. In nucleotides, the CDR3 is TGCGCCAGCAGCTATTTAGCGGGGAGCTCCTACGAGCAGTACTTC.